One and the same sample provided the 28 T cell receptor beta chains below, sequenced in a study of T cell responses to AZD1222 COVID-19 vaccine. The data were produced by immunoSEQ multiplex PCR, yet TCRdb's version contains in-frame clones alone and is incomplete. This table has some 130,000 clones, about 91% appearing once. This material consisted of peripheral blood, taken on day 0 of AZD1222 vaccination. These receptors were obtained from an adult in good health.

Only one count was recorded for this clone. The rearrangement uses TRBV7-7 and TRBJ2-1; TRBD2 is a possible D gene (6 bases). The V gene lost 0 bases and the J gene lost 2 bases, with 14 bases spanning the gap. Germline loops: CDR1 SSHAT, CDR2 FNYEAQ (reference sequence). The CDR3 has 17 residues. The CDR3 nucleotides read TGTGCCAGCAGCTTAGCACCGGCGGGAAAGACCTACAATGAGCAGTTCTTC. Its protein is CASSLAPAGKTYNEQFF.

The chain uses TRBV9 and TRBJ2-1; 8 bases are a match to TRBD2. CDR3 size: 15 residues. The trim removed 0 bases at V and 7 bases at J, leaving 6 bases unmatched. CDR1 SGDLS and CDR2 YYNGEE come from the germline V gene. The CDR3 protein is CASSVASGPKNEQFF. Written as DNA, the CDR3 is TGTGCCAGCAGCGTAGCTAGCGGGCCGAAAAATGAGCAGTTCTTC.

The chain joins TRBV5-1 to TRBJ2-7; D may be TRBD1 (5 bases). The V gene's germline CDR1 is SGHRS and CDR2 YFSETQ. There are 15 residues in the CDR3. Between the trimmed V and J ends, which lost 3 bases and 3 bases, there was a span of 16 bases. DNA of the CDR3: TGCGCCAGCAGCTCGACCCCAGACAGAAACTACGAGCAGTACTTC. As protein: CASSSTPDRNYEQYF.

This sequence joins TRBV5-1 and TRBJ2-7; D is unresolved. Germline CDR1 is SGHRS and CDR2 is YFSETQ. V was shortened by 2 bases and J by 1 base, with 10 bases between the two germline ends. The CDR3 totals 14 residues. This CDR3 is CASSFIPTSYEQYF. The CDR3 DNA is TGCGCCAGCAGCTTTATACCGACATCCTACGAGCAGTACTTC.

The chain employs TRBV5-4 and TRBJ1-1; D perhaps matches TRBD1 (5 bases). With 0 bases removed from V and 5 bases from J, the gap between germline ends came to 14 bases. The CDR3 is made up of 15 amino acids. In germline, CDR1 is SGHNT, CDR2 YYREEE (reference sequence). The CDR3 reads CASSLGDRERTEAFF. CDR3 bases: TGTGCCAGCAGCTTGGGGGACCGAGAGAGAACTGAAGCTTTCTTT.

This clone was counted a single time. This sequence joins TRBV4-1 and TRBJ2-1, with D hard to call. Looked up from germline, CDR1 is MGHRA and CDR2 is YSYEKL. The CDR3 covers 13 residues. Trimming removed 5 bases at V and 10 bases at J, with 15 bases between. CDR3 bases: TGCGCCAGCAGCTACCGGGCCCAAAAGGAGCAGTTCTTC. Amino acid sequence: CASSYRAQKEQFF.

This clone came up once. The J gene is TRBJ1-6, the V gene TRBV27; tentative D call: TRBD1 (6 bases). Germline lookup yields CDR1 MNHEY and CDR2 SMNVEV (reference sequence). Trimming left V 5 bases short and J 1 base short, with 18 bases between. CDR3 size: 18 residues. This CDR3 reads CASSMRTEELSYNSPLHF. The CDR3 nucleotides read TGTGCCAGCAGTATGCGGACAGAGGAGCTTTCCTATAATTCACCCCTCCACTTT.

J is TRBJ1-1 and V is TRBV19, with D perhaps matching TRBD1 (5 bases). CDR1 is LNHDA, CDR2 SQIVND, per germline (reference sequence). The V gene lost 5 bases and the J gene lost 9 bases, with 22 bases spanning the gap. The CDR3 extends over 15 amino acids. DNA for the CDR3: TGTGCCAGTAGTGACCTTGGCGGGATGAGGGGAAAAGCTTTCTTT. It specifies CASSDLGGMRGKAFF.

The chain carries TRBV5-6 and TRBJ1-4; D is ambiguous. Germline lookup yields CDR1 SGHDT and CDR2 YYEEEE. V was clipped by 4 bases and J by 5 bases, with 9 bases between them. This CDR3 comprises 13 residues. CDR3 loop: CASSLRGNEKLFF. CDR3 coding DNA: TGTGCCAGCAGCCTCCGGGGAAATGAAAAACTGTTTTTT.

V gene TRBV7-3 combines with J gene TRBJ1-2; D is unclear. CDR1 and CDR2 from the germline V gene are SGHTA and FQGTGA. V was clipped by 5 bases and J by 4 bases, with 11 bases between them. The length of the CDR3 is 13 residues. The CDR3 coding sequence is TGTGCCAGCAGCCAAAGCCATTTCTATGGCTACACCTTC. Its translation: CASSQSHFYGYTF.

V gene TRBV20-1 combines with J gene TRBJ2-5; D gene uncertain. The CDR3 sequence is 11 residues long. CDR1 is DFQATT and CDR2 is SNEGSKA in the germline V gene (reference sequence). V was pared by 5 bases and J by 0 bases, with 4 bases between. CDR3: CSAYYQETQYF. The DNA for the CDR3 is TGCAGTGCTTACTACCAAGAGACCCAGTACTTC.

This chain uses TRBV5-1 with TRBJ2-2, with 10 positions matching TRBD1. CDR1 is SGHRS and CDR2 is YFSETQ in the germline V gene. This CDR3 has 15 amino acids. The V gene end was trimmed by 3 bases and the J gene end by 9 bases; junction bases not matched to a gene: 8. The CDR3 loop reads CASSYSGTGDRELFF. For the CDR3, the DNA is TGCGCCAGCAGCTACTCCGGGACAGGGGACCGGGAGCTGTTTTTT. The variable domain in full, with the rest retrieved from reference TRBV5-1 and TRBJ2-2, is KAGVTQTPRYLIKTRGQQVTLSCSPISGHRSVSWYQQTPGQGLQFLFEYFSETQRNKGNFPGRFSGRQFSNSRSEMNVSTLELGDSALYLCASSYSGTGDRELFFGEGSRLTVL.

This clone occurred once. This chain connects TRBV7-2 to TRBJ2-7; perhaps TRBD2 as D (5 bases). The CDR3 is 13 residues long. Germline CDR1 and CDR2: SGHTA and FQGNSA. The V and J ends lost 4 bases and 6 bases respectively, with 13 bases between them. The CDR3 here is CASSSRTAFEQYF. CDR3 DNA sequence: TGTGCCAGCAGCTCCCGGACTGCCTTCGAGCAGTACTTC.

J is TRBJ2-7 and V is TRBV27; TRBD2 agrees at 10 bases. Germline V lookup: CDR1 MNHEY, CDR2 SMNVEV (reference sequence). V shed 4 bases and J 4 bases; nucleotides not matched to a gene: 7. The CDR3 loop spans 15 amino acids. DNA for the CDR3: TGTGCCAGCAGTTCCCCTCGGACTAGCGGTTACGAGCAGTACTTC. This gives the protein CASSSPRTSGYEQYF.

This chain joins TRBV5-1 and TRBJ1-4, with D possibly matching TRBD1 (5 bases). The V end was cut by 2 bases, the J end by 4 bases, with 12 bases between. The CDR3 spans 15 residues. In germline, CDR1 is SGHRS, CDR2 YFSETQ. The CDR3 nucleotides are TGCGCCAGCAGCTTCAGGGTTTCGGGTAATGAAAAACTGTTTTTT. Its protein is CASSFRVSGNEKLFF.

This chain connects TRBV6-2 or TRBV6-3 to TRBJ1-5; 7 bases line up with TRBD1. The CDR3 length is 14 residues. Germline V gives CDR1 MNHEY, CDR2 SVGEGT. J lost 2 bases, V lost 6 bases, and 4 bases had no gene match. Here the CDR3 reads CASSLQGGNQPQHF. CDR3 DNA sequence: TGTGCCAGCAGCCTCCAGGGGGGCAATCAGCCCCAGCATTTT.

This clone has only a few counts. The chain uses TRBV15 and TRBJ2-3; D is ambiguous. With 0 bases removed from V and 4 bases from J, the gap between germline ends came to 14 bases. The CDR3 loop spans 16 amino acids. The germline V gene encodes CDR1 LNHNV and CDR2 YYDKDF (reference sequence). The CDR3 sequence: CATSRDLRASADTQYF. DNA of the CDR3: TGTGCCACCAGCAGAGATTTAAGGGCTAGTGCAGATACGCAGTATTTT.

J is TRBJ1-2 and V is TRBV5-4; D is unresolved. The germline CDR1 and CDR2 sequences are SGHNT and YYREEE (reference sequence). The CDR3 is 15 amino acids. V gave up 0 bases and J gave up 6 bases, with 15 bases separating them. The CDR3 nucleotides read TGTGCCAGCAGCTTGGTTCGGCAGCGATCCGATGGCTACACCTTC. This codes for CASSLVRQRSDGYTF.

The J gene is TRBJ1-4, the V gene TRBV5-5; D is unclear. V gave up 4 bases and J gave up 4 bases, with 8 bases separating them. Germline V gene lookup returns CDR1 SGHKS and CDR2 YYEKEE (reference sequence). The CDR3 length is 13 residues. CDR3: CASSGGDNEKLFF. The DNA for the CDR3 is TGTGCCAGCAGCGGAGGAGATAATGAAAAACTGTTTTTT.

This clone was found once. The chain carries TRBV6-1 and TRBJ2-7, with D perhaps matching TRBD1 (6 bases). Germline V gives CDR1 MNHNS, CDR2 SASEGT. V lost 2 bases and J 2 bases, leaving 7 bases between the germline ends. CDR3 size: 13 residues. Here the CDR3 reads CASSETGTYEQYF. CDR3 nucleotides: TGTGCCAGCAGTGAAACAGGGACCTACGAGCAGTACTTC.

This rearrangement joins TRBV7-2 to TRBJ1-1; D gene unclear. Germline CDR1 and CDR2: SGHTA and FQGNSA. Trimming removed 4 bases at V and 5 bases at J, with 8 bases between. The CDR3 covers 12 residues. The CDR3 coding sequence is TGTGCCAGCAGCTCCTGGAGGACTGAAGCTTTCTTT. It is translated as CASSSWRTEAFF.

The V and J genes are TRBV5-1 and TRBJ2-6; the match to TRBD2 covers 8 bases. Germline assignment: CDR1 SGHRS and CDR2 YFSETQ. J was trimmed by 0 bases and V by 6 bases; bases with no gene match: 11. The length of the CDR3 is 18 residues. CDR3: CASTDFLGTSSGANVLTF. The CDR3 coding sequence is TGCGCCAGCACCGATTTTCTGGGGACTAGCTCTGGGGCCAACGTCCTGACTTTC. Looking up the rest from reference TRBV5-1 and TRBJ2-6 gives the full variable domain: KAGVTQTPRYLIKTRGQQVTLSCSPISGHRSVSWYQQTPGQGLQFLFEYFSETQRNKGNFPGRFSGRQFSNSRSEMNVSTLELGDSALYLCASTDFLGTSSGANVLTFGAGSRLTVL.

The genes are TRBV5-5 and TRBJ1-5; unclear D gene. Germline V gene data show CDR1 as SGHKS and CDR2 as YYEKEE (reference sequence). The V gene lost 4 bases and the J gene lost 7 bases, with 18 bases spanning the gap. The CDR3 runs to 15 residues. The CDR3 bases are TGTGCCAGCAGCCCCTCCGGTGATTATGGGCAGCCCCAGCATTTT. The encoded protein is CASSPSGDYGQPQHF.

V and J are TRBV29-1 and TRBJ2-7, with no clear D. Trimming removed 4 bases from V and 0 bases from J, with 16 bases in between. Per germline, CDR1 SQVTM and CDR2 ANQGSEA. The CDR3 is 15 amino acids. Here the CDR3 DNA reads TGCAGCGTTGTTTCTGCTGATTGGCCCTCCTACGAGCAGTACTTC. Translating gives CSVVSADWPSYEQYF.

This clone was seen once. The V gene is TRBV4-2, the J gene TRBJ2-3; D is unresolved. V lost 1 base and J 5 bases, leaving 7 bases between the germline ends. The CDR3 spans 13 residues. The V gene's germline CDR1 is LGHNA and CDR2 YNFKEQ. In DNA form, the CDR3 reads TGTGCCAGCAGCCAAGTTTCGGGAGATACGCAGTATTTT. Translating it yields CASSQVSGDTQYF.

The V gene is TRBV6-5, the J gene TRBJ2-1; D is possibly TRBD2 (6 bases). V was clipped by 5 bases and J by 9 bases, with 20 bases between them. The CDR3 extends over 15 amino acids. Per germline, CDR1 MNHEY and CDR2 SVGAGI. CDR3 DNA: TGTGCCAGCAGTCCCATGGGGGGTGTGGCGGGTGAGCAGTTCTTC. The encoded protein is CASSPMGGVAGEQFF.

This clone showed up just once. The chain links TRBV18 to TRBJ1-2; 7 bases are a match to TRBD1. The trim removed 5 bases at V and 5 bases at J, leaving 8 bases unmatched. The germline gives CDR1 KGHSH, CDR2 LQKENI. The CDR3 runs to 14 residues. CDR3 in DNA: TGTGCCAGCTCAACCCTGACAGGGCAGTATGGCTACACCTTC. This gives the protein CASSTLTGQYGYTF.

The rearrangement uses TRBV9 and TRBJ1-1; D unclear. The CDR3 contains 13 residues. Trimming removed 3 bases at V and 3 bases at J, with 9 bases between. CDR1 and CDR2 (germline): SGDLS, YYNGEE. As DNA, the CDR3 is TGTGCCAGCAGCGCCGCAGGCTACACTGAAGCTTTCTTT. Protein sequence: CASSAAGYTEAFF.